The TCR beta chain under discussion was sequenced for a study of human T cells and chemical hapten exposure. CDR1 and CDR2 from the germline V gene are SEHNR and FQNEAQ (reference sequence). There are 12 residues in the CDR3. This clonotype appeared many times. The junction and the germline gene differ at one end; a read error may be behind it. MiXCR was run by TCRdb on the RACE reads, yielding one entry per CDR3 protein. The table has tens of thousands of distinct CDR3 sequences, roughly a tenth seen once. The time point: patch test 2, 6 weeks after DPC sensitization. Regarding treatment: therapeutic diphenylcyclopropenone sensitization with weekly scalp DPC.

The chain carries TRBV7-9 and TRBJ1-2; 9 bases align to TRBD1. This receptor was taken from a woman in her 30s with alopecia areata. Some clones in this sample may be carry-over from other donors' samples. Sequencing used whole blood, obtained in connection with sensitization to the hapten diphenylcyclopropenone (DPC). In DNA, the CDR3 is TGTGCCAGCAGCACGGGGACAGGGCCAGAGAAATTC. Translated: CASSTGTGPEKF.